Shown below are 13 T cell receptor beta chains from a single sample sequenced in a study of T-cell reconstitution after alpha-beta-depleted transplantation in children. Molecular barcoding with unique molecular identifiers was used for the TCRbeta library. TCRdb re-called the PCR reads with MiXCR, one entry per CDR3 protein. The data show about 340,000 distinct CDR3 sequences, about a tenth seen once. The material sequenced was PBMCs from the stem cell graft donor, taken from the stem cell graft. The receptors were sampled from a human donor who donated a stem cell graft to a child with acute lymphoblastic leukemia.

The V and J genes are TRBV5-1 and TRBJ2-1; a possible D gene is TRBD1 (6 bases). This CDR3 has 15 residues. Trimming left V 4 bases short and J 1 base short, with 12 bases between. CDR1 is SGHRS and CDR2 is YFSETQ in the germline V gene. For the CDR3, the DNA is TGCGCCAGCAGCGAGGAAGGACAGTCCTACAATGAGCAGTTCTTC. Translating gives CASSEEGQSYNEQFF.

This clonotype has more than one count but fewer than ten. This sequence joins TRBV2 and TRBJ1-2, with D perhaps TRBD1 (6 bases). The CDR3 consists of 13 residues. The germline V gene encodes CDR1 SNHLY and CDR2 FYNNEI. V was trimmed by 4 bases and J by 3 bases, leaving 9 bases between them. The CDR3: CASSAGAHYGYTF. As DNA, the CDR3 is TGTGCCAGCAGTGCAGGGGCCCACTATGGCTACACCTTC.

The table lists this clonotype with many counts. The chain couples TRBV10-3 to TRBJ2-3, with TRBD1 matching 7 bases. CDR3 length equals 14 residues. CDR1 and CDR2 (germline): ENHRY, SYGVKD. Losses at the gene ends were 6 bases for V and 2 bases for J; bases not matched to a gene: 5. The chain's CDR3 is CAIRRGQLTDTQYF. Written as DNA, the CDR3 is TGTGCCATCAGGAGGGGGCAGCTCACAGATACGCAGTATTTT.

This clonotype has at least ten counts. The chain is built from TRBV11-2 and TRBJ2-3; D remains ambiguous. Germline V gives CDR1 SGHAT, CDR2 FQNNGV. Trimming shortened V by 7 bases and J by 5 bases, and 10 bases separated the two germline ends. CDR3 length equals 12 residues. The CDR3 is CASTILRDTQYF. The CDR3 DNA is TGTGCCAGCACCATCCTTCGAGATACGCAGTATTTT.

This clonotype was counted a few times. The chain has TRBV3-1 and TRBJ1-5; D possibly corresponds to TRBD1 (6 bases). Germline V gene lookup returns CDR1 LGHDT and CDR2 YNNKEL (reference sequence). The length of the CDR3 is 14 residues. Trimming left V 4 bases short and J 9 bases short, with 16 bases between. The CDR3 region has the DNA TGTGCCAGCAGCCGTAGGGGGACACGAGGGCCCCAGCATTTT. This sequence encodes CASSRRGTRGPQHF.

This clonotype has more than one count but fewer than ten. The chain has TRBV5-1 and TRBJ2-2, with D perhaps matching TRBD1 (6 bases). Trimming removed 2 bases from V and 3 bases from J, with 11 bases in between. In germline, CDR1 is SGHRS, CDR2 YFSETQ. This CDR3 spans 15 amino acids. The CDR3 loop is CASSFGRGDTGELFF. CDR3 nucleotides: TGCGCCAGCAGCTTCGGCAGGGGCGACACCGGGGAGCTGTTTTTT.

J is TRBJ1-5 and V is TRBV27; D unresolved. Germline V gene lookup returns CDR1 MNHEY and CDR2 SMNVEV (reference sequence). Trimming pared 7 bases from V and 4 bases from J, leaving 11 bases between. The length of the CDR3 is 13 residues. The chain's CDR3 is CASKLSGNQPQHF. DNA for the CDR3: TGTGCCAGCAAACTCAGTGGGAATCAGCCCCAGCATTTT.

This rearrangement joins TRBV5-6 to TRBJ2-2; D remains ambiguous. The V gene's germline CDR1 is SGHDT and CDR2 YYEEEE. V lost 2 bases, J lost 1 base, and 9 bases lay in between. The CDR3 loop spans 15 amino acids. The CDR3 region is CASSFIDRNTGELFF. The CDR3 DNA follows: TGTGCCAGCAGCTTTATTGACCGGAACACCGGGGAGCTGTTTTTT. Full variable domain (rest looked up from reference TRBV5-6 and TRBJ2-2): DAGVTQSPTHLIKTRGQQVTLRCSPKSGHDTVSWYQQALGQGPQFIFQYYEEEERQRGNFPDRFSGHQFPNYSSELNVNALLLGDSALYLCASSFIDRNTGELFFGEGSRLTVL.

In this sample, this clonotype turned up many times. CDR3 sequence reads: CASSLAQGNYGYTF. The CDR3 DNA reads TGTGCCAGCAGTCTCGCCCAGGGAAACTATGGCTACACCTTC. The chain carries TRBV28 and TRBJ1-2; a weak D match, TRBD1 (5 bases). Germline V gene data show CDR1 as MDHEN and CDR2 as SYDVKM. V was pared by 5 bases and J by 2 bases, with 12 bases between. The CDR3 has 14 amino acids.

This clonotype was seen repeatedly, ten times or more. This sequence joins TRBV12-3 or TRBV12-4 and TRBJ1-1, with 11 bases aligning to TRBD1. V lost 6 bases, J lost 6 bases, and 9 bases stayed unmatched. CDR3 length equals 15 residues. The CDR3 sequence is CASRRTGGERSEAFF. The CDR3 nucleotides are TGTGCCAGCAGACGGACAGGGGGCGAGAGATCTGAAGCTTTCTTT.

V usage is TRBV7-6 and J usage is TRBJ2-5, with D possibly being TRBD1 (6 bases). The CDR3 sequence is 14 residues long. The V end was cut by 3 bases, the J end by 2 bases, with 10 bases between. The germline V gene has CDR1 SGHVS and CDR2 FNYEAQ. The CDR3 loop is CASSFLRGQETQYF. CDR3 nucleotides: TGTGCCAGCAGCTTCTTGAGGGGGCAAGAGACCCAGTACTTC.

This clonotype was detected ten times or more. The chain is built from TRBV20-1 and TRBJ2-7; 9 nucleotides match TRBD2. CDR3 length equals 13 residues. Trimming took 6 bases from V and 1 from J; bases not matched to a gene: 4. Germline assignment: CDR1 DFQATT and CDR2 SNEGSKA (reference sequence). CDR3 protein: CSASTSGSYEQYF. For the CDR3, the DNA is TGCAGTGCCTCGACTAGCGGTTCCTACGAGCAGTACTTC.

The table lists this clonotype with many counts. V and J are TRBV20-1 and TRBJ1-4; possibly TRBD1 for D (5 bases). Germline assignment: CDR1 DFQATT and CDR2 SNEGSKA (reference sequence). Trimming shortened V by 3 bases and J by 6 bases, and 11 bases separated the two germline ends. The CDR3 length is 13 residues. CDR3 sequence: CSASGGVDEKLFF. In nucleotides, the CDR3 is TGCAGTGCTAGCGGGGGGGTGGATGAAAAACTGTTTTTT.